A selection of T cell receptor beta chains follows, all from one sample in a study of blood T cells in healthy people across ages. Each CDR3 protein is one row after TCRdb ran MiXCR on the 5' RACE reads. The table lists about 800,000 distinct CDR3 sequences, approximately 25% of them singletons. A further study also used this sample, focusing on T cells of mothers and their children.

The specimen sequenced was blood. Every receptor here comes from a boy aged 10-17 years in good health. Both conserved end residues are part of each CDR3. A D gene is named only where the DNA matches it firmly.

CDR3 protein,V gene,D gene,J gene
CASSPNHGYSTDTQYF,TRBV27,NA,TRBJ2-3
CASSLEASTDTQYF,TRBV6-5,NA,TRBJ2-3
CSAGGRGPGNQPQHF,TRBV20-1,TRBD1,TRBJ1-5
CASSQATYNEQFF,TRBV3-1,NA,TRBJ2-1
CATSDSRGLGIQYF,TRBV24-1,NA,TRBJ2-4
CATSRDTLSATGGSYEQYF,TRBV15,TRBD2,TRBJ2-7
CASSADSAHEAFF,TRBV5-6,NA,TRBJ1-1
CASSANRDGSYEQYF,TRBV6-1,NA,TRBJ2-7
CASSLLGADLVEQFF,TRBV5-1,NA,TRBJ2-1
CSVAGHLVDTEAFF,TRBV29-1,NA,TRBJ1-1
CASSPTDTIQPQHF,TRBV18,NA,TRBJ1-5
CASSPQTGAQETQYF,TRBV18,TRBD1,TRBJ2-5
CASSQNVVSGTKETQYF,TRBV4-3,TRBD2,TRBJ2-5
CASSPGQGYEKLFF,TRBV19,TRBD1,TRBJ1-4
CASSSSAGTSGTYEQYF,TRBV6-2/TRBV6-3,TRBD2,TRBJ2-7
CAIRETGLDNQPQHF,TRBV10-3,NA,TRBJ1-5
CASSRLGGGTEAFF,TRBV6-5,NA,TRBJ1-1
CASSQLGTGANVLTF,TRBV4-3,NA,TRBJ2-6
CASSPTGGFSGANVLTF,TRBV6-4,NA,TRBJ2-6
CASSLYGGAETQYF,TRBV7-2,TRBD2,TRBJ2-5
CASSLLQGQDTQYF,TRBV11-2,NA,TRBJ2-3
CASTSGTGLSPLHF,TRBV11-2,TRBD1,TRBJ1-6
CASNNRDLDTDTQYF,TRBV5-1,NA,TRBJ2-3
CSAREAPTGTGGLRGKLFF,TRBV20-1,TRBD1,TRBJ1-4
CSVEDRGTGYEQFF,TRBV29-1,TRBD1,TRBJ2-1
CAISELKGRMDTQYF,TRBV10-3,NA,TRBJ2-3
CASSPSSEQFF,TRBV28,NA,TRBJ2-1
CASSPPRSEEQFF,TRBV18,NA,NA
CASSGSSGLAGDRLLETQYF,TRBV7-9,TRBD2,TRBJ2-5
CATSRQSSGPYEQYF,TRBV15,TRBD2,TRBJ2-7
CASMFGPGQNNEQFF,TRBV5-1,TRBD1,TRBJ2-1
CASLRSWVNTGELFF,TRBV12-3/TRBV12-4,NA,TRBJ2-2
CASSLYLGGPGELFF,TRBV28,NA,TRBJ2-2
CASSPPHLDWQPQHF,TRBV6-2/TRBV6-3,NA,TRBJ1-5
CASSPGLAARNTGELFF,TRBV18,TRBD2,TRBJ2-2